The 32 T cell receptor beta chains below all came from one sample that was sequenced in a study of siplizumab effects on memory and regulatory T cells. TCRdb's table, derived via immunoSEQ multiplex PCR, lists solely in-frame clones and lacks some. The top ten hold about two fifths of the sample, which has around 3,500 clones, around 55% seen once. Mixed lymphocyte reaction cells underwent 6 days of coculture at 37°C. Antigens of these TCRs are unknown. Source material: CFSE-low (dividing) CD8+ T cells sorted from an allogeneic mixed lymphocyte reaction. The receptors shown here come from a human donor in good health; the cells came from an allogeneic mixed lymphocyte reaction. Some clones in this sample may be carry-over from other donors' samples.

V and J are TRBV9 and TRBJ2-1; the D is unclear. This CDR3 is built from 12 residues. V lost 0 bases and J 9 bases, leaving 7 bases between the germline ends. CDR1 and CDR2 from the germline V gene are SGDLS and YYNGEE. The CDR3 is CASSVATGEQFF. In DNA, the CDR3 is TGTGCCAGCAGCGTAGCGACGGGTGAGCAGTTCTTC.

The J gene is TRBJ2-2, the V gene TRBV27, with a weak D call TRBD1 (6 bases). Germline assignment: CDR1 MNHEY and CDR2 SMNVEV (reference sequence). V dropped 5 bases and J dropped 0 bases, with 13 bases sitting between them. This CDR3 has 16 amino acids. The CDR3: CASSPTGFANTGELFF. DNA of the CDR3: TGTGCCAGCAGTCCTACAGGGTTTGCGAACACCGGGGAGCTGTTTTTT.

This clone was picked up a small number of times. The CDR3 DNA follows: TGTGCCAGCAGCTTGGCAGGGGTTGGTCAGCCCCAGCATTTT. It specifies CASSLAGVGQPQHF. This sequence joins TRBV7-9 and TRBJ1-5; D is perhaps TRBD1 (6 bases). The CDR3 length is 14 residues. Germline assignment: CDR1 SEHNR and CDR2 FQNEAQ (reference sequence). V was cut by 3 bases and J by 6 bases, with 12 bases left in between.

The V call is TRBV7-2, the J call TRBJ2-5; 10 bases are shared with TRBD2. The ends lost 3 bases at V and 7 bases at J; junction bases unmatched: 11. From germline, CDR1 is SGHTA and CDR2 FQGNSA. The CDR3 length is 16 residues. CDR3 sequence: CASSFTSGTELGTQYF. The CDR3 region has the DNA TGTGCCAGCAGCTTTACTAGCGGGACAGAATTGGGGACCCAGTACTTC.

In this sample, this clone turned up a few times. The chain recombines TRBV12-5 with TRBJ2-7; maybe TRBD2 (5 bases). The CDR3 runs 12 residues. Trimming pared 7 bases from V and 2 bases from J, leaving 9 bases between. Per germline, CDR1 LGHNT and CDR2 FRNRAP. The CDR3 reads CASARDTYEQYF. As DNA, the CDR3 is TGTGCTAGTGCCCGGGATACCTACGAGCAGTACTTC.

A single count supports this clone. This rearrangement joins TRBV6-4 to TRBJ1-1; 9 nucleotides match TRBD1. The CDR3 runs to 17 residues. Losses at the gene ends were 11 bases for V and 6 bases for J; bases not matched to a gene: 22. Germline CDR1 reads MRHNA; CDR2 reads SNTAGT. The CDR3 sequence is CADDIACPFRDRAEAFF. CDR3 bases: TGTGCCGACGATATCGCCTGCCCATTCCGGGACAGGGCTGAAGCTTTCTTT.

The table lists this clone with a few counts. The CDR3 loop reads CASSHLTGNTEAFF. The CDR3, as DNA: TGTGCCAGCAGTCATCTTACAGGGAACACTGAAGCTTTCTTT. The chain has TRBV27 and TRBJ1-1, with D possibly being TRBD1 (5 bases). CDR1 and CDR2 from the germline V gene are MNHEY and SMNVEV (reference sequence). The V and J ends lost 5 bases and 1 base respectively, with 11 bases between them. This CDR3 has 14 residues.

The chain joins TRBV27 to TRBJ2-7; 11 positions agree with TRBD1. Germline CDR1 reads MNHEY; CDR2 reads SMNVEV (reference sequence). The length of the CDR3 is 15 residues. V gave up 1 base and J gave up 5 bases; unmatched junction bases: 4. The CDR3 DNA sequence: TGTGCCAGCAGTTTATGGACAGGGGGCTTGAACGAGCAGTACTTC. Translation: CASSLWTGGLNEQYF.

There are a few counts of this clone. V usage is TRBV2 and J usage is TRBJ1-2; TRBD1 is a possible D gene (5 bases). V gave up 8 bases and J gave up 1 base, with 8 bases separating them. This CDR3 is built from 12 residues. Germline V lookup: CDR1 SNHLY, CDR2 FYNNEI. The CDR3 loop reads CASGGINYGYTF. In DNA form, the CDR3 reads TGTGCCAGCGGGGGGATTAACTATGGCTACACCTTC.

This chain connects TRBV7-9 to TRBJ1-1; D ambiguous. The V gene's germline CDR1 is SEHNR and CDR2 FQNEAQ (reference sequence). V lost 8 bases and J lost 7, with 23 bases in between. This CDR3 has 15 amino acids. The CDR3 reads CASGLFPGGQIEAFF. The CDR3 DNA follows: TGTGCCAGCGGGCTCTTCCCGGGAGGGCAGATTGAAGCTTTCTTT.

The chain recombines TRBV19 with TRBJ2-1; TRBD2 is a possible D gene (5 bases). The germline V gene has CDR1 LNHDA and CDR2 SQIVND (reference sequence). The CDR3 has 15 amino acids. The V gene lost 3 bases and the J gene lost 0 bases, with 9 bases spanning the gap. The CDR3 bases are TGTGCCAGTAGTATGGTAGGGAGCTCCTACAATGAGCAGTTCTTC. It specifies CASSMVGSSYNEQFF.

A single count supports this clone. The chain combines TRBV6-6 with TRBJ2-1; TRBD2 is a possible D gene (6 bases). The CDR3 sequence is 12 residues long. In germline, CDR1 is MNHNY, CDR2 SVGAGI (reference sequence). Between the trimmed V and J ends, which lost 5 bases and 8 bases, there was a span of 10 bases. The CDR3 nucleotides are TGTGCCAGCAGTCCCGGGAGTTATGAGCAGTTCTTC. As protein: CASSPGSYEQFF.

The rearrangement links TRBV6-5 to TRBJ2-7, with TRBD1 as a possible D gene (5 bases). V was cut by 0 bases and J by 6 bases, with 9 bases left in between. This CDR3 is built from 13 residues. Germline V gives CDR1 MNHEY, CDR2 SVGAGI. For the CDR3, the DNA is TGTGCCAGCAGTTACTCGCCAGGGCCCGAGCAGTACTTC. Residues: CASSYSPGPEQYF.

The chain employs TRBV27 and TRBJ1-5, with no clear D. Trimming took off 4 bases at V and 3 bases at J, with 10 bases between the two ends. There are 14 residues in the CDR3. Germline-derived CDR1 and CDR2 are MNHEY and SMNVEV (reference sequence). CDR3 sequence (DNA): TGTGCCAGCAGTTATCGAGGGTACAATCAGCCCCAGCATTTT. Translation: CASSYRGYNQPQHF.

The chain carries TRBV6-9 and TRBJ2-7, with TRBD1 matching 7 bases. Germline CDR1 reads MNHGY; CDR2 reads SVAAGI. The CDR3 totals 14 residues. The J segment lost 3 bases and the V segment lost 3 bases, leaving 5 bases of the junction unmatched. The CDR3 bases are TGTGCCAGCAGTTACACTGGGACAGTCTACGAGCAGTACTTC. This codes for CASSYTGTVYEQYF.

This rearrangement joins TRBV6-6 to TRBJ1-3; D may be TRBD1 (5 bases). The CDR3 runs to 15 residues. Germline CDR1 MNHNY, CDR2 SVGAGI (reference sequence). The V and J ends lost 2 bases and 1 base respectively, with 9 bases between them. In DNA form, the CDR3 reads TGTGCCAGCAGTTACGACAGCCTATCTGGAAACACCATATATTTT. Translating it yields CASSYDSLSGNTIYF.

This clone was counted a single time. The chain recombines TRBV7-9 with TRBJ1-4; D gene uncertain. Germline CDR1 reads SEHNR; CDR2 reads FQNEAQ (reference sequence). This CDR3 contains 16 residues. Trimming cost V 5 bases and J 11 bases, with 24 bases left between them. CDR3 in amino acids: CASSPSGITAKEKLFF. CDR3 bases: TGTGCCAGCAGCCCCTCAGGTATAACAGCGAAAGAGAAACTGTTTTTT.

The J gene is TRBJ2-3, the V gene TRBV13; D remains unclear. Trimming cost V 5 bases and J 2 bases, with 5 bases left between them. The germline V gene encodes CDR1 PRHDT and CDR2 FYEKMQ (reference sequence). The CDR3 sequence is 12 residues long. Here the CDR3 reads CASSPYTDTQYF. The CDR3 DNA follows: TGTGCCAGCAGCCCGTACACAGATACGCAGTATTTT.

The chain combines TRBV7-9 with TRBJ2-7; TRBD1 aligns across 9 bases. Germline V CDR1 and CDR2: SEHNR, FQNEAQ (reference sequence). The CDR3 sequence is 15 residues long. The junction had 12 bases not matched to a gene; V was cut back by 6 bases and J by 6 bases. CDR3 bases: TGTGCCAGCAGTTCCGAGGACACAGGGGGCGGCGAGCAGTACTTC. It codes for CASSSEDTGGGEQYF.

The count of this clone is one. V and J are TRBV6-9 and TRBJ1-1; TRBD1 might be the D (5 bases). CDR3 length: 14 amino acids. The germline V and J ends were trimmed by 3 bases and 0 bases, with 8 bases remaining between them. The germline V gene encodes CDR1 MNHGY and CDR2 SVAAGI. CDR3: CASSYARVNTEAFF. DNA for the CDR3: TGTGCCAGCAGTTACGCCAGGGTGAACACTGAAGCTTTCTTT.

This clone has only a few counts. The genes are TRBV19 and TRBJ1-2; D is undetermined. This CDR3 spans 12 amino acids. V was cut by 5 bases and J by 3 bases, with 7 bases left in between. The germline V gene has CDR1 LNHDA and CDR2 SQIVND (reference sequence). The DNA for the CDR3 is TGTGCCAGTAGTGGCAGCTACTATGGCTACACCTTC. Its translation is CASSGSYYGYTF. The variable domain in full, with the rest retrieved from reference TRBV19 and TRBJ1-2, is DGGITQSPKYLFRKEGQNVTLSCEQNLNHDAMYWYRQDPGQGLRLIYYSQIVNDFQKGDIAEGYSVSREKKESFPLTVTSAQKNPTAFYLCASSGSYYGYTFGSGTRLTVV.

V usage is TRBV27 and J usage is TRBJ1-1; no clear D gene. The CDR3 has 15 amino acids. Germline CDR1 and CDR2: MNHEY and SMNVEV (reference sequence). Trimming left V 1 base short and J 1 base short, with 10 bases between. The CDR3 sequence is CASSLFLAGNTEAFF. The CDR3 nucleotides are TGTGCCAGCAGTTTATTTCTAGCCGGGAACACTGAAGCTTTCTTT.

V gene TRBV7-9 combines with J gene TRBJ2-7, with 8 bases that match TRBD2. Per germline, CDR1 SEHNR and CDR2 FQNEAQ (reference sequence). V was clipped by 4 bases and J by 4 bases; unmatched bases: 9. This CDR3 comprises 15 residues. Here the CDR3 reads CASSYLGGGSYEQYF. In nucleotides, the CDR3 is TGTGCCAGCAGCTACCTTGGCGGGGGGTCTTACGAGCAGTACTTC.

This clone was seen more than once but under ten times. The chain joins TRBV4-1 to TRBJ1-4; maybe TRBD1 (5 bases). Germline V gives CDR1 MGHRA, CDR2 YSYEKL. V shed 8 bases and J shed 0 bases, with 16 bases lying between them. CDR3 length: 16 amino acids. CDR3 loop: CASAAGGITTNEKLFF. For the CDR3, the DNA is TGCGCCAGCGCCGCGGGGGGTATTACAACTAATGAAAAACTGTTTTTT.

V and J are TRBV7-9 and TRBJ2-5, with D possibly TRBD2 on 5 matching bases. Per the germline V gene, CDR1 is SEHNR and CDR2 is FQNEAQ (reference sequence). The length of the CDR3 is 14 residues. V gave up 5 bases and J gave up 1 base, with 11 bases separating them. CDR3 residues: CASSDRDSQETQYF. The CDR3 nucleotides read TGTGCCAGCAGCGATCGGGATTCCCAAGAGACCCAGTACTTC.

CDR3 sequence: CASSQEGRGDGYTF. The CDR3 bases are TGCGCCAGCAGCCAGGAGGGGAGGGGGGATGGCTACACCTTC. J is TRBJ1-2 and V is TRBV4-1, with TRBD1 as a possible D gene (6 bases). Germline-derived CDR1 and CDR2 are MGHRA and YSYEKL. Trimming took off 3 bases at V and 6 bases at J, with 14 bases between the two ends. The CDR3 is 14 residues long.

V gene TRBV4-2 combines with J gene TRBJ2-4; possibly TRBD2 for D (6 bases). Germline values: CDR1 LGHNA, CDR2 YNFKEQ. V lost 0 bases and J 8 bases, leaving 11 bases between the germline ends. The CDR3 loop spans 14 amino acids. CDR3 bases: TGTGCCAGCAGCCAAGAGGCGGGGCTCGACATTCAGTACTTC. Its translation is CASSQEAGLDIQYF.

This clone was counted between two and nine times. Here the CDR3 DNA reads TGTGCCAGCAGTTTTAGGGAGGATACGCAGTATTTT. Protein: CASSFREDTQYF. The genes are TRBV6-6 and TRBJ2-3; tentative D call: TRBD2 (5 bases). The V end was cut by 4 bases, the J end by 6 bases, with 8 bases between. This CDR3 has 12 residues. In germline, CDR1 is MNHNY, CDR2 SVGAGI (reference sequence).

The CDR3 loop is CASSIASGNYNEQFF. The CDR3 bases are TGTGCCAGTAGTATAGCTAGCGGGAACTACAATGAGCAGTTCTTC. This sequence joins TRBV19 and TRBJ2-1; 9 positions agree with TRBD2. CDR1 and CDR2 from the germline V gene are LNHDA and SQIVND (reference sequence). This CDR3 is 15 amino acids long. The V gene end was trimmed by 1 base and the J gene end by 3 bases; junction bases not matched to a gene: 1.

The CDR3 loop is CASSYRTYNEQFF. DNA for the CDR3: TGTGCCAGCAGTTACAGGACGTATAATGAGCAGTTCTTC. The chain combines TRBV6-5 with TRBJ2-1; no clear D gene. Germline lookup yields CDR1 MNHEY and CDR2 SVGAGI. V gave up 2 bases and J gave up 7 bases, with 9 bases separating them. The CDR3 totals 13 residues.

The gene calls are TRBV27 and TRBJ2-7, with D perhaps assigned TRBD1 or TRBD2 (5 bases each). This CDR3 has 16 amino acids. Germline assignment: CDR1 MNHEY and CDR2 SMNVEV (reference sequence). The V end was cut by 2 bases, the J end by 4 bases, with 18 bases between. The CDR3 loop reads CASSLGTLPGPYEQYF. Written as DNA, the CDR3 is TGTGCCAGCAGTTTAGGGACCTTGCCAGGGCCTTACGAGCAGTACTTC.

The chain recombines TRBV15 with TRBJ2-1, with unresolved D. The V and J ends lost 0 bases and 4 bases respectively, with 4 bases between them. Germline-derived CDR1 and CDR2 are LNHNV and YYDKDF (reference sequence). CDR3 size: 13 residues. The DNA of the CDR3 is TGTGCCACCAGCAGAGATCATTACAATGAGCAGTTCTTC. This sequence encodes CATSRDHYNEQFF.